The clone carrying this TCR beta chain came up a few times. What it recognizes is unknown. Each donor had about 10 milliliters of peripheral blood drawn. This CDR3 spans 14 amino acids. The V gene lost 7 bases and the J gene lost 1 base, with 13 bases spanning the gap. The germline gives CDR1 MNHEY, CDR2 SMNVEV (reference sequence). The authors ran a second PCR of about 6 to 12 cycles using a sample-barcoded 5' primer and a J-beta primer mix. Each CDR3 protein is one row after TCRdb ran MiXCR on the 5' RACE reads. The sample shows about 1 million distinct CDR3 sequences, more than 40% of them seen only once. This entry is derived from a study of blood T cells in healthy people across ages. Overall study context: Capture by template switching was about one barcoded beta molecule per two T cells. Study-wide results and limits: Older age went with lower TCR beta diversity per million T cells, in a roughly linear way. There were more naive CD4+ cells and higher diversity in long-lived donors than in aged donors.

Input material: blood. The TCR originated in a woman aged 60-75 years in good health. The chain has TRBV27 and TRBJ1-1, with D perhaps TRBD1 (5 bases). The CDR3 DNA reads as TGTGCCAGCAACAACTACGGGGGGAACACTGAAGCTTTCTTT. Its protein is CASNNYGGNTEAFF.